This T cell receptor beta chain was identified during a study of cytomegalovirus exposure and HLA in healthy donors. Study-level points and caveats: Per published reports, the classifier diagnosed cytomegalovirus status with high specificity and sensitivity. The presence/absence work took it that sequencing depth was about the same across donors.

It was with 60 Vbeta and 13 Jbeta primers that the PCR ran. Clones were read by immunoSEQ multiplex PCR, and TCRdb kept only the in-frame ones, dropping some. Among 130,000 or so clones listed, less than 85% were seen once. As concerns this clone: Its antigen is undetermined.

This CDR3 contains 16 residues. The J segment lost 2 bases and the V segment lost 3 bases, leaving 8 bases of the junction unmatched. Looked up from germline, CDR1 is ENHRY and CDR2 is SYGVKD. The genes are TRBV10-3 and TRBJ2-3; 7 nucleotides line up with TRBD2. Sequenced input: PBMCs. This receptor was obtained from a middle-aged woman in good health and CMV-seropositive. The CDR3 region has the DNA TGTGCCATCAGTGAAGGCCTAGCGGCAAACACAGATACGCAGTATTTT. Translating it yields CAISEGLAANTDTQYF.